The 27 T cell receptor beta chains in this list originate from one sample, sequenced in a study of early T cells in non-severe SARS-CoV-2 infection. TCRdb reprocessed the 5' RACE reads with MiXCR, giving one entry per CDR3 protein. The repertoire holds tens of thousands of distinct CDR3 sequences, with roughly 16% as singletons. Sequencing input: whole blood. These receptors were taken from an adult who was a healthcare worker with PCR-confirmed SARS-CoV-2 infection or an uninfected control (not recorded which).

This chain uses TRBV12-3 or TRBV12-4 with TRBJ1-2, with 8 bases that match TRBD1. The CDR3 is 15 residues long. V gave up 5 bases and J gave up 9 bases; unmatched junction bases: 14. For the CDR3, the DNA is TGTGCCAGCAGTCCGAGGACAGGGCGTGAGTCGCGCTACACCTTC. Protein sequence: CASSPRTGRESRYTF.

This clonotype was recorded many times. This chain uses TRBV12-3 or TRBV12-4 with TRBJ1-6; D unresolved. The V end lost 3 bases, the J end lost 10 bases, and 16 bases lay between the germline ends. The CDR3 contains 15 residues. This chain's CDR3 is CASSLFGPNASPLHF. The CDR3 coding sequence is TGTGCCAGCAGTTTGTTTGGACCGAATGCCTCACCCCTCCACTTT.

The chain uses TRBV28 and TRBJ2-1, with D maybe TRBD2 (6 bases). The V and J ends lost 8 bases and 3 bases respectively, with 11 bases between them. The CDR3 consists of 13 residues. Germline assignment: CDR1 MDHEN and CDR2 SYDVKM. Written as DNA, the CDR3 is TGTGCCAGCTTGCGGGGAGGCTACAATGAGCAGTTCTTC. Residues: CASLRGGYNEQFF.

The table lists this clonotype with many counts. The rearrangement joins TRBV7-9 to TRBJ2-7; 11 bases match TRBD2. CDR3 length: 19 amino acids. The V segment lost 5 bases and the J segment 0 bases; nucleotides outside the gene matches: 15. The germline gives CDR1 SEHNR, CDR2 FQNEAQ (reference sequence). The CDR3 DNA reads TGTGCCAGCAGCCAGGAAGGGCTAGCGGGAGGCCATAGCTCCTACGAGCAGTACTTC. The encoded protein is CASSQEGLAGGHSSYEQYF.

This clonotype was seen more than once but under ten times. V and J are TRBV4-2 and TRBJ1-4; D unresolved. The germline V gene has CDR1 LGHNA and CDR2 YNFKEQ. V was clipped by 2 bases and J by 0 bases, with 7 bases between them. The CDR3 covers 15 residues. In DNA form, the CDR3 reads TGTGCCAGCAGCCAATGGGAGGCAACTAATGAAAAACTGTTTTTT. Translated: CASSQWEATNEKLFF.

The table lists this clonotype with a few counts. The CDR3 region has the DNA TGTGCCAGCTCAGCGGATGGGACAGTCCGAAGGAACACTGAAGCTTTCTTT. This sequence encodes CASSADGTVRRNTEAFF. The gene calls are TRBV18 and TRBJ1-1, with 7 bases lining up with TRBD1. The CDR3 is made up of 17 amino acids. J was trimmed by 1 base and V by 5 bases; bases with no gene match: 13. Germline V CDR1 and CDR2: KGHSH, LQKENI.

This clonotype came up a few times. The rearrangement uses TRBV20-1 and TRBJ2-1; D possibly corresponds to TRBD1 (6 bases). The CDR3 covers 13 residues. The V gene's germline CDR1 is DFQATT and CDR2 SNEGSKA (reference sequence). The germline V and J ends were trimmed by 0 bases and 8 bases, with 11 bases remaining between them. In DNA, the CDR3 is TGCAGTGCTAGAGAAATGACAGGCGATGAGCAGTTCTTC. Residues: CSAREMTGDEQFF.

The chain uses TRBV6-6 and TRBJ2-7; possibly TRBD1 for D (5 bases). This CDR3 contains 15 residues. CDR1 MNHNY and CDR2 SVGAGI come from the germline V gene (reference sequence). Trimming pared 7 bases from V and 0 bases from J, leaving 16 bases between. The CDR3 region is CASNLSGKSSYEQYF. The CDR3 region has the DNA TGTGCCAGCAATCTCTCAGGGAAGAGCTCCTACGAGCAGTACTTC.

This clonotype was recorded many times. The chain joins TRBV24-1 to TRBJ2-7; 10 positions match TRBD2. Germline CDR1 KGHDR, CDR2 SFDVKD. The CDR3 is made up of 15 amino acids. The V gene end was trimmed by 2 bases and the J gene end by 4 bases; junction bases not matched to a gene: 4. CDR3 bases: TGTGCCACCAGTGATTGGGCTAGCGGGAGATACGAGCAGTACTTC. It yields the protein CATSDWASGRYEQYF.

This clonotype was seen ten or more times. The V call is TRBV3-1, the J call TRBJ2-7; no clear D gene. Trimming removed 8 bases from V and 2 bases from J, with 10 bases in between. The CDR3 has 12 residues. Germline loops: CDR1 LGHDT, CDR2 YNNKEL (reference sequence). This chain's CDR3 is CASQGRTYEQYF. DNA of the CDR3: TGTGCCAGCCAAGGGCGTACCTACGAGCAGTACTTC.

Only a few counts were recorded for this clonotype. The chain links TRBV20-1 to TRBJ2-1, with 7 bases that match TRBD2. The germline V gene has CDR1 DFQATT and CDR2 SNEGSKA (reference sequence). This CDR3 contains 15 residues. With 6 bases clipped from V and 8 bases from J, the junction kept 16 bases outside the gene matches. In DNA, the CDR3 is TGCAGTGCACATCCTAGCGGTGGGACCTGGGATGAGCAGTTCTTC. Translating it yields CSAHPSGGTWDEQFF.

A few counts support this clonotype. This sequence joins TRBV7-9 and TRBJ2-7, with D possibly TRBD2 on 5 matching bases. The CDR3 has 14 amino acids. The ends were cut back, 5 bases at V and 3 bases at J, with 14 bases in the middle. In germline, CDR1 is SEHNR, CDR2 FQNEAQ (reference sequence). The DNA for the CDR3 is TGTGCCAGCAGCAGAGGGAACACTCTCTACGAGCAGTACTTC. Translating gives CASSRGNTLYEQYF.

This chain joins TRBV5-4 and TRBJ2-7, with 8 bases identical to TRBD1. Losses at the gene ends were 0 bases for V and 5 bases for J; bases not matched to a gene: 19. CDR3 size: 19 residues. Germline V gene lookup returns CDR1 SGHNT and CDR2 YYREEE (reference sequence). The CDR3 nucleotides read TGTGCCAGCAGCTTGGAGTCAGGGGGCGGCCGTAGGGGGTACCACGAGCAGTACTTC. Translated, it gives CASSLESGGGRRGYHEQYF.

This chain connects TRBV7-2 to TRBJ2-3; 12 bases fit TRBD2. The CDR3 sequence is 18 residues long. V lost 1 base to trimming and J lost 1 base; unmatched junction nucleotides: 6. Germline loops: CDR1 SGHTA, CDR2 FQGNSA. The CDR3 reads CASSLGPGTSGRTDTQYF. CDR3 in DNA: TGTGCCAGCAGCTTAGGCCCCGGGACTAGCGGGCGCACAGATACGCAGTATTTT.

This clonotype came up many times. CDR3 residues: CASSPRQVDFFGQYF. The CDR3 region has the DNA TGTGCCAGCAGCCCCCGACAGGTAGATTTCTTTGGGCAGTACTTC. The chain carries TRBV7-9 and TRBJ2-7, with D perhaps matching TRBD1 (6 bases). Per germline, CDR1 SEHNR and CDR2 FQNEAQ (reference sequence). There are 15 residues in the CDR3. Trimming removed 5 bases from V and 9 bases from J, with 23 bases in between.

The chain employs TRBV4-2 and TRBJ2-5, with TRBD2 matching over 9 bases. CDR3 length: 18 amino acids. The germline gives CDR1 LGHNA, CDR2 YNFKEQ. The V segment lost 0 bases and the J segment 5 bases; nucleotides outside the gene matches: 13. CDR3 in DNA: TGTGCCAGCAGCCAAGATCCGGCTAGCGGGGTGCGCAGGGAGACCCAGTACTTC. Translated, it gives CASSQDPASGVRRETQYF.

This CDR3 reads CSVEGRNYGYTF. CDR3 DNA: TGCAGCGTTGAAGGCAGAAACTATGGCTACACCTTC. The chain employs TRBV29-1 and TRBJ1-2; D not certain. The CDR3 consists of 12 residues. V shed 1 base and J shed 2 bases, with 5 bases lying between them. Germline loops: CDR1 SQVTM, CDR2 ANQGSEA.

In its sample, this clonotype was seen many times. The V call is TRBV20-1, the J call TRBJ2-1; 9 nucleotides align to TRBD2. The CDR3 extends over 14 amino acids. The ends lost 3 bases at V and 4 bases at J; junction bases unmatched: 4. CDR1 is DFQATT, CDR2 SNEGSKA, per germline (reference sequence). This CDR3 is CSASRLAEYNEQFF. CDR3 nucleotides: TGCAGTGCTAGCCGACTAGCGGAATACAATGAGCAGTTCTTC.

The table lists this clonotype with a few counts. The genes are TRBV6-2 or TRBV6-3 and TRBJ2-4, with 7 bases matching TRBD1. V shed 6 bases, J shed 1 base, and the junction held 12 bases outside the gene matches. The CDR3 is 17 amino acids. Germline CDR1 reads MNHEY; CDR2 reads SVGEGT. CDR3 sequence: CASRHLRGNGAKNIQYF. CDR3 nucleotide sequence: TGTGCCAGCAGACATCTCAGGGGGAATGGGGCCAAAAACATTCAGTACTTC.

At least ten counts were recorded for this clonotype. This sequence joins TRBV11-3 and TRBJ2-7; D uncertain. From germline, CDR1 is SGHNT and CDR2 YENEEA. The V end was cut by 6 bases, the J end by 7 bases, with 13 bases between. The CDR3 is 12 residues long. The CDR3 region has the DNA TGTGCCAGCAGAGACCCCCCCGGAGAGCAGTACTTC. Its translation: CASRDPPGEQYF.

This clonotype was recorded many times. The CDR3 DNA reads TGTGCCAGCAGTCCGCTCAGGGCGGGAGCGATCTACAATGAGCAGTTCTTC. Protein: CASSPLRAGAIYNEQFF. This chain links TRBV27 with TRBJ2-1; 7 bases fit TRBD2. The CDR3 sequence is 17 residues long. The J segment lost 3 bases and the V segment lost 5 bases, leaving 13 bases of the junction unmatched. Germline V CDR1 and CDR2: MNHEY, SMNVEV (reference sequence).

This chain connects TRBV20-1 to TRBJ2-3; maybe TRBD2 (6 bases). CDR3 size: 15 residues. V lost 6 bases to trimming and J lost 0 bases, with 16 bases between them. The germline V gene encodes CDR1 DFQATT and CDR2 SNEGSKA (reference sequence). CDR3 sequence: CSAVPREDSTDTQYF. The CDR3 region has the DNA TGCAGTGCCGTGCCTAGGGAGGATAGCACAGATACGCAGTATTTT.

The gene calls are TRBV6-1 and TRBJ2-5, with D hard to call. Germline V gene sequence: CDR1 MNHNS, CDR2 SASEGT. CDR3 size: 13 residues. The germline V and J ends were trimmed by 4 bases and 7 bases, with 13 bases remaining between them. The CDR3 DNA follows: TGTGCCAGCAGTGGAAGCCATCGAGGGACCCAGTACTTC. Translation: CASSGSHRGTQYF.

This clonotype was counted between two and nine times. The genes are TRBV27 and TRBJ1-1, with D perhaps TRBD1 (6 bases). CDR3 length: 13 residues. The V end lost 2 bases, the J end lost 6 bases, and 10 bases lay between the germline ends. Germline V gene lookup returns CDR1 MNHEY and CDR2 SMNVEV (reference sequence). CDR3 region: CASSLGGHAEAFF. CDR3 sequence (DNA): TGTGCCAGCAGTTTAGGGGGGCACGCTGAAGCTTTCTTT.

This clonotype has a count of ten or more. This chain links TRBV28 with TRBJ1-1, with a possible D match to TRBD1 (6 bases). Trimming left V 4 bases short and J 1 base short, with 13 bases between. The CDR3 loop spans 15 amino acids. Germline lookup yields CDR1 MDHEN and CDR2 SYDVKM. CDR3 sequence: CASSSWNRANTEAFF. CDR3 DNA: TGTGCCAGCAGTTCTTGGAACAGGGCGAACACTGAAGCTTTCTTT.

This clonotype was detected only once. One end of the junction fails to match germline, which may point to a read error. The chain employs TRBV18 and TRBJ2-2; TRBD2 matches at 10 bases. CDR3 length: 17 residues. Germline loops: CDR1 KGHSH, CDR2 LQKENI. CDR3 bases: TGTACCAGCTCACCTTTAGCGGGAGGTACGAACACCGGGGAGCTGTTTTTT. This translates into CTSSPLAGGTNTGELFF.

This clonotype has more than one count but fewer than ten. The rearrangement links TRBV27 to TRBJ1-5; possible D gene TRBD1, 6 bases. Germline V lookup: CDR1 MNHEY, CDR2 SMNVEV (reference sequence). The CDR3 loop spans 15 amino acids. V was cut by 3 bases and J by 7 bases, with 16 bases left in between. CDR3 loop: CASSFTAGGGQPQHF. The CDR3 region has the DNA TGTGCCAGCAGTTTTACGGCGGGGGGCGGACAGCCCCAGCATTTT.